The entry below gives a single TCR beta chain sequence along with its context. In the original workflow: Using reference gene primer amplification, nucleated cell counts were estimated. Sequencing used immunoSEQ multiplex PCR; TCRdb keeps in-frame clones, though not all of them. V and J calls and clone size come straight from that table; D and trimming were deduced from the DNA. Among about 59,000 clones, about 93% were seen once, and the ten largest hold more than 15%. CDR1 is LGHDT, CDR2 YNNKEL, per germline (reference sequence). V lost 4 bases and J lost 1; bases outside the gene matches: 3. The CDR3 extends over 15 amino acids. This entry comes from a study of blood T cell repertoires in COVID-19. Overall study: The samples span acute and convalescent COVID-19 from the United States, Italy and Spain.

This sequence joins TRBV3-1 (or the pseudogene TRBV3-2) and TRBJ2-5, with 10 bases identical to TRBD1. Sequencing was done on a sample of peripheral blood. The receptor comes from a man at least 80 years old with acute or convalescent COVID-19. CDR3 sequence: CASSRRDRGQETQYF. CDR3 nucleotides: TGTGCCAGCAGCCGCCGGGACAGGGGCCAAGAGACCCAGTACTTC.